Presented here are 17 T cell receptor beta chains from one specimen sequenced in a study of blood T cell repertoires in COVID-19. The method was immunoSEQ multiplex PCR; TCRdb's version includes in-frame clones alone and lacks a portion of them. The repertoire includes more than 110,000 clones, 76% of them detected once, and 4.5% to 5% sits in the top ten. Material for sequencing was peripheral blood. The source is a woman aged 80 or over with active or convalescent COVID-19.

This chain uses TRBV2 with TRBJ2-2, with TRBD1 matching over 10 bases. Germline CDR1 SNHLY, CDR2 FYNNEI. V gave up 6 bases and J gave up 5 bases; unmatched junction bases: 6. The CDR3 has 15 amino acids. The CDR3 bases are TGTGCCAGCAGGCGACAGGGGGCGAGGACCGGGGAGCTGTTTTTT. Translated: CASRRQGARTGELFF. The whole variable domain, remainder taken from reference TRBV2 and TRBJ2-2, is EPEVTQTPSHQVTQMGQEVILRCVPISNHLYFYWYRQILGQKVEFLVSFYNNEISEKSEIFDDQFSVERPDGSNFTLKIRSTKLEDSAMYFCASRRQGARTGELFFGEGSRLTVL.

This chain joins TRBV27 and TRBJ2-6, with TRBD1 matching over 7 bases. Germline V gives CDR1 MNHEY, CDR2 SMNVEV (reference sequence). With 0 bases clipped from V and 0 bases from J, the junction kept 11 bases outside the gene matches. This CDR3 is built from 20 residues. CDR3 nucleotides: TGTGCCAGCAGTTTATCGTCTCCCCGGGACAGCCTCTCTGGGGCCAACGTCCTGACTTTC. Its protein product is CASSLSSPRDSLSGANVLTF.

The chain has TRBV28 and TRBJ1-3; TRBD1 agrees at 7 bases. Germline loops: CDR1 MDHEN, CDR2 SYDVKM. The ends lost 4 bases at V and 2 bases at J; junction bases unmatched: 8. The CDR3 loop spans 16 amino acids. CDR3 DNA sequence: TGTGCCAGCAGTTCCCGACAGGGACAGACTGGAAACACCATATATTTT. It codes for CASSSRQGQTGNTIYF. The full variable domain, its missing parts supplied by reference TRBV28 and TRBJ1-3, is DVKVTQSSRYLVKRTGEKVFLECVQDMDHENMFWYRQDPGLGLRLIYFSYDVKMKEKGDIPEGYSVSREKKERFSLILESASTNQTSMYLCASSSRQGQTGNTIYFGEGSWLTVV.

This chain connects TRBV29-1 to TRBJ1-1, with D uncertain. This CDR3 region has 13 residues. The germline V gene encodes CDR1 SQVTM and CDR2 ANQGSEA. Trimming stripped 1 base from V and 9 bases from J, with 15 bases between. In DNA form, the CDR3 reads TGCAGCGTTGAAGGGTCTGCTACAGCTCAAGCTTTCTTT. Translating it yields CSVEGSATAQAFF.

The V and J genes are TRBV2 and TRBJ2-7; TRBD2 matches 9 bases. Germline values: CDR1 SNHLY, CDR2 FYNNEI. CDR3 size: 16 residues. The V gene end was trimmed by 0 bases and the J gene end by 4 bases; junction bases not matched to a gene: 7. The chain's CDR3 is CASSEALAGGDYEQYF. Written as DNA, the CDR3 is TGTGCCAGCAGTGAAGCGCTTGCGGGGGGGGATTACGAGCAGTACTTC.

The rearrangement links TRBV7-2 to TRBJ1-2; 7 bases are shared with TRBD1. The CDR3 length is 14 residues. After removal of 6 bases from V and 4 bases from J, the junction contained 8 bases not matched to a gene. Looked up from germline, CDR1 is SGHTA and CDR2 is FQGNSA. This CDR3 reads CASRITGDPYGYTF. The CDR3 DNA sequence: TGTGCCAGCAGGATAACAGGGGATCCCTATGGCTACACCTTC.

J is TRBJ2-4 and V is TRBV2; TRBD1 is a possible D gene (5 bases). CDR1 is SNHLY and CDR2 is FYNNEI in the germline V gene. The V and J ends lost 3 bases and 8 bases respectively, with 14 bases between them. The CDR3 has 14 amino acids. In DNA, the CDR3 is TGTGCCAGCAGTGACTGGGGCCCGGTGGACATTCAGTACTTC. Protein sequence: CASSDWGPVDIQYF.

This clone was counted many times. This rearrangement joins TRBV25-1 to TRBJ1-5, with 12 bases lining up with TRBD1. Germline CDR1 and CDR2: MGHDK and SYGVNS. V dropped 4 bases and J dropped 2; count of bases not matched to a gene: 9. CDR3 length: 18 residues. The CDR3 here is CASSASGTGGAGNQPQHF. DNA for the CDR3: TGTGCCAGCAGTGCCTCCGGGACAGGGGGCGCCGGCAATCAGCCCCAGCATTTT.

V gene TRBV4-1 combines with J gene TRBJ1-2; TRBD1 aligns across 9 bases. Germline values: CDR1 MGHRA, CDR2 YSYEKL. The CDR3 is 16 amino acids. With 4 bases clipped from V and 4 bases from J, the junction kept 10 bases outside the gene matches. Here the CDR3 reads CASSPVQGAGFYGYTF. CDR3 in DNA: TGCGCCAGCAGCCCGGTACAGGGGGCTGGGTTCTATGGCTACACCTTC.

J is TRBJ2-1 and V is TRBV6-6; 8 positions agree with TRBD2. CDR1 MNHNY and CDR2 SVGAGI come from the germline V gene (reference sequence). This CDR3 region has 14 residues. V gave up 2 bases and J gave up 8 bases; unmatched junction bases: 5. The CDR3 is CASSYGRGGDEQFF. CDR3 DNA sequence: TGTGCCAGCAGTTACGGTCGGGGGGGCGATGAGCAGTTCTTC.

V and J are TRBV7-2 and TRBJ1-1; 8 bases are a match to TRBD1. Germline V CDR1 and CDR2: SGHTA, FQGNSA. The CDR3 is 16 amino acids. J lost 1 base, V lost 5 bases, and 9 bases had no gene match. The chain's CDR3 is CASSRYTGGPNTEAFF. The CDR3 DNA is TGTGCCAGCAGCAGATATACAGGGGGACCGAACACTGAAGCTTTCTTT.

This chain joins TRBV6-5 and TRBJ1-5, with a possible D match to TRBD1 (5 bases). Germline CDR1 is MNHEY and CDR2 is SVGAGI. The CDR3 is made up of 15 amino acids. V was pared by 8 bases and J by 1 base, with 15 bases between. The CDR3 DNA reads TGTGCCAGCCTATCGGTTCCAGGGAGCAATCAGCCCCAGCATTTT. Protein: CASLSVPGSNQPQHF.

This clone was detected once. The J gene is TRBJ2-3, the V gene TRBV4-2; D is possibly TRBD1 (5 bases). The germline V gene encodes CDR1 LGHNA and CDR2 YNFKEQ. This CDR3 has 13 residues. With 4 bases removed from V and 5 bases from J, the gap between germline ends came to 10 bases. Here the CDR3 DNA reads TGTGCCAGCAGCCTAGAAAGGGGAGATACGCAGTATTTT. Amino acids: CASSLERGDTQYF.

The CDR3, as DNA: TGTGCCAGCGGGGGGTTTAATGAAAAACTGTTTTTT. Protein product: CASGGFNEKLFF. The chain combines TRBV28 with TRBJ1-4, with D perhaps TRBD1 (5 bases). Looked up from germline, CDR1 is MDHEN and CDR2 is SYDVKM. The CDR3 length is 12 residues. V was shortened by 8 bases and J by 4 bases, with 8 bases between the two germline ends.

CDR3 residues: CASSLRRTDLMVEKLFF. In DNA, the CDR3 is TGTGCCAGCAGCTTAAGGAGGACAGACCTAATGGTGGAAAAACTGTTTTTT. The chain employs TRBV7-2 and TRBJ1-4; D is perhaps TRBD1 (6 bases). V lost 2 bases and J lost 8, with 21 bases in between. This CDR3 region has 17 residues. Germline V gene lookup returns CDR1 SGHTA and CDR2 FQGNSA.

This CDR3 is CASSQERANYGYTF. CDR3 nucleotides: TGTGCCAGCAGCCAGGAGAGGGCTAACTATGGCTACACCTTC. This chain connects TRBV11-2 to TRBJ1-2, with D unresolved. CDR3 size: 14 residues. V dropped 5 bases and J dropped 0 bases, with 10 bases sitting between them. The germline CDR1 and CDR2 sequences are SGHAT and FQNNGV. The whole variable domain, filled in from reference TRBV11-2 and TRBJ1-2, reads EAGVAQSPRYKIIEKRQSVAFWCNPISGHATLYWYQQILGQGPKLLIQFQNNGVVDDSQLPKDRFSAERLKGVDSTLKIQPAKLEDSAVYLCASSQERANYGYTFGSGTRLTVV.

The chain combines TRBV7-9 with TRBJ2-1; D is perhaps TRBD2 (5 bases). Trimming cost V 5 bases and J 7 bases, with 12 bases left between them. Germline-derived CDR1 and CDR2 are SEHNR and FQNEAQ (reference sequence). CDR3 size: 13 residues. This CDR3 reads CASSRMRVNEQFF. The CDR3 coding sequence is TGTGCCAGCAGCCGAATGCGGGTTAATGAGCAGTTCTTC. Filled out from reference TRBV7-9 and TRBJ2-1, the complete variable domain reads DTGVSQNPRHKITKRGQNVTFRCDPISEHNRLYWYRQTLGQGPEFLTYFQNEAQLEKSRLLSDRFSAERPKGSFSTLEIQRTEQGDSAMYLCASSRMRVNEQFFGPGTRLTVL.